The clone carrying this T cell receptor (beta chain) was detected once. What it recognizes is unknown. The PCR employed 60 Vbeta primers together with 13 Jbeta primers. Data came from immunoSEQ multiplex PCR; TCRdb stores just in-frame clones and leaves some out. The sample holds around 210,000 clones, approximately 85% seen once. The sample originates from a study of cytomegalovirus exposure and HLA in healthy donors. Broader study findings: Most sequenced TCRs were rare (though some public TCRs occurred in many donors). CMV serostatus was the only recorded immune exposure for donors. Later analysis identified several of the most significant clusters that appeared linked to common viral pathogens.

Germline assignment: CDR1 MDHEN and CDR2 SYDVKM. There are 20 residues in the CDR3. J gave up 0 bases and V 3 bases, and 15 bases lay outside the gene matches. The receptor comes from a woman aged 40 to 50 in good health and CMV-seronegative. The sample taken for sequencing was PBMCs. The chain recombines TRBV28 with TRBJ2-2; TRBD1 matches at 8 bases. CDR3 DNA: TGTGCCAGCAGTTTGCAGCCGAGACAGGGGTGGGTCGCGAACACCGGGGAGCTGTTTTTT. Translating gives CASSLQPRQGWVANTGELFF.